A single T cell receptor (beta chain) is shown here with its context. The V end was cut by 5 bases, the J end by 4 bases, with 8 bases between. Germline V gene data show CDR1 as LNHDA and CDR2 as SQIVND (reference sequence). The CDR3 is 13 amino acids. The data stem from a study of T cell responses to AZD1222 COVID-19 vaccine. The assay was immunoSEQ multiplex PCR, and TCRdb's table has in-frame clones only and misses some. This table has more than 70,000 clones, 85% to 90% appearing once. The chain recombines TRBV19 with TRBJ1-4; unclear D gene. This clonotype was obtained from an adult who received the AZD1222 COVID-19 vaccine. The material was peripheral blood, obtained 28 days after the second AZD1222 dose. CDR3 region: CASSQRINEKLFF. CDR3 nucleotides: TGTGCCAGTAGTCAACGGATTAATGAAAAACTGTTTTTT.